The 29 T cell receptor beta chains listed next were all sequenced from one sample in a study of graft-versus-host responses after intestinal transplantation. These TCRs are of unknown antigen specificity. Clones were read by immunoSEQ multiplex PCR, and TCRdb kept only the in-frame ones, dropping some. Of about 100,000 clones in the sample, roughly 87% are singletons; the top ten hold 0.7% to 0.9%. The input for sequencing was unstimulated CD4+ T cells sorted from spleen or lymph node cells, taken before intestinal transplant. All receptors derive from a human donor who received an intestinal transplant.

This clone was detected only once. The chain links TRBV6-5 to TRBJ1-2, with 8 bases matching TRBD1. In germline, CDR1 is MNHEY, CDR2 SVGAGI. The J segment lost 4 bases and the V segment lost 1 base, leaving 5 bases of the junction unmatched. The CDR3 totals 15 residues. The CDR3 region has the DNA TGTGCCAGCAGTTACTGGGGACAGGAGATCTATGGCTACACCTTC. Its translation is CASSYWGQEIYGYTF.

The chain employs TRBV5-1 and TRBJ2-5; the D is unclear. Germline V gene data show CDR1 as SGHRS and CDR2 as YFSETQ. The CDR3 length is 15 residues. The V end lost 3 bases, the J end lost 2 bases, and 14 bases lay between the germline ends. CDR3 amino acids: CASSSLPGPQETQYF. The CDR3 DNA is TGCGCCAGCAGCTCATTGCCCGGTCCGCAAGAGACCCAGTACTTC. Based on the CDR3 plus reference TRBV5-1 and TRBJ2-5, the full variable domain is KAGVTQTPRYLIKTRGQQVTLSCSPISGHRSVSWYQQTPGQGLQFLFEYFSETQRNKGNFPGRFSGRQFSNSRSEMNVSTLELGDSALYLCASSSLPGPQETQYFGPGTRLLVL.

This clone was detected a few times. The rearrangement uses TRBV29-1 and TRBJ2-1, with 7 bases fitting TRBD2. The V gene end was trimmed by 4 bases and the J gene end by 1 base; junction bases not matched to a gene: 7. Germline values: CDR1 SQVTM, CDR2 ANQGSEA. This CDR3 is built from 15 residues. The CDR3 DNA follows: TGCAGCGTTGGGGGCGGGAGTGGGTCCTACAATGAGCAGTTCTTC. Amino acid sequence: CSVGGGSGSYNEQFF.

The J gene is TRBJ2-3, the V gene TRBV9; possibly TRBD1 for D (5 bases). The germline V and J ends were trimmed by 0 bases and 3 bases, with 11 bases remaining between them. In germline, CDR1 is SGDLS, CDR2 YYNGEE. This CDR3 comprises 15 residues. DNA of the CDR3: TGTGCCAGCAGCGTAGCAGGGTGGGCGACAGATACGCAGTATTTT. Protein sequence: CASSVAGWATDTQYF.

The chain has TRBV7-7 and TRBJ2-3, with a possible D match to TRBD1 (5 bases). Germline V gene sequence: CDR1 SSHAT, CDR2 FNYEAQ (reference sequence). Trimming left V 8 bases short and J 0 bases short, with 12 bases between. CDR3 length: 14 residues. The CDR3 nucleotides are TGTGCCAGCTCTAGGGGATTTAGCACAGATACGCAGTATTTT. Translation gives CASSRGFSTDTQYF.

The chain has TRBV29-1 and TRBJ1-1, with TRBD1 matching 7 bases. This CDR3 spans 13 amino acids. The V gene's germline CDR1 is SQVTM and CDR2 ANQGSEA. The J segment lost 4 bases and the V segment lost 4 bases, leaving 6 bases of the junction unmatched. The CDR3 is CSVGQGWGTEAFF. The CDR3 region has the DNA TGCAGCGTTGGACAGGGTTGGGGCACTGAAGCTTTCTTT.

The gene calls are TRBV5-1 and TRBJ1-4; TRBD1 matches at 9 bases. This CDR3 contains 14 residues. The V gene's germline CDR1 is SGHRS and CDR2 YFSETQ. The junction had 8 bases not matched to a gene; V was cut back by 4 bases and J by 10 bases. CDR3 in DNA: TGCGCCAGCAGCCGGGGACAGGGCCCGGGAAAACTGTTTTTT. It yields the protein CASSRGQGPGKLFF.

There are many counts of this clone. This chain uses TRBV6-6 with TRBJ2-3; tentative D call: TRBD2 (6 bases). V gave up 7 bases and J gave up 0 bases, with 11 bases separating them. CDR3 length: 14 amino acids. Germline V gene data show CDR1 as MNHNY and CDR2 as SVGAGI (reference sequence). CDR3 DNA sequence: TGTGCCAGCAAATCGGGGGTTAGCACAGATACGCAGTATTTT. It codes for CASKSGVSTDTQYF.

The chain joins TRBV18 to TRBJ2-7, with unresolved D. Germline V gives CDR1 KGHSH, CDR2 LQKENI. The CDR3 sequence is 12 residues long. Trimming removed 3 bases from V and 2 bases from J, with 5 bases in between. CDR3 sequence (DNA): TGTGCCAGCTCACCTAGGGCCTACGAGCAGTACTTC. Protein product: CASSPRAYEQYF.

The V and J genes are TRBV28 and TRBJ1-1; a weak D match, TRBD1 (5 bases). CDR1 and CDR2 from the germline V gene are MDHEN and SYDVKM. The CDR3 extends over 13 amino acids. The V end lost 5 bases, the J end lost 4 bases, and 11 bases lay between the germline ends. CDR3 nucleotide sequence: TGTGCCAGCAGTCTCCTCGGGGGCACTGAAGCTTTCTTT. Translating it yields CASSLLGGTEAFF.

Of note for this clone: The sample holds other DNA sequences that translate to the same CDR3. The chain employs TRBV5-1 and TRBJ2-3, with TRBD1 matching over 7 bases. Germline V gene sequence: CDR1 SGHRS, CDR2 YFSETQ. This CDR3 has 16 residues. Losses at the gene ends were 0 bases for V and 0 bases for J; bases not matched to a gene: 4. CDR3 nucleotides: TGCGCCAGCAGCTTGGGTTTGGACAGGAGCACAGATACGCAGTATTTT. This codes for CASSLGLDRSTDTQYF. Full variable domain (rest looked up from reference TRBV5-1 and TRBJ2-3): KAGVTQTPRYLIKTRGQQVTLSCSPISGHRSVSWYQQTPGQGLQFLFEYFSETQRNKGNFPGRFSGRQFSNSRSEMNVSTLELGDSALYLCASSLGLDRSTDTQYFGPGTRLTVL.

This chain links TRBV29-1 with TRBJ2-7; 11 bases map to TRBD1. Germline V gives CDR1 SQVTM, CDR2 ANQGSEA. Trimming cost V 7 bases and J 6 bases; bases outside gene matches: 8. The CDR3 has 13 residues. CDR3 coding DNA: TGCAGCGCTGACCGGGACAGGGGGGGCGAGCAGTACTTC. Its protein product is CSADRDRGGEQYF.

The rearrangement uses TRBV11-3 and TRBJ1-3; D perhaps matches TRBD1 (5 bases). The CDR3 runs 15 residues. Per germline, CDR1 SGHNT and CDR2 YENEEA. Between the trimmed V and J ends, which lost 4 bases and 3 bases, there was a span of 13 bases. The CDR3 is CASSSRGRRGNTIYF. The CDR3, as DNA: TGTGCCAGCAGCTCACGGGGACGGCGTGGAAACACCATATATTTT. The full variable domain, completed using reference TRBV11-3 and TRBJ1-3, is EAGVVQSPRYKIIEKKQPVAFWCNPISGHNTLYWYLQNLGQGPELLIRYENEEAVDDSQLPKDRFSAERLKGVDSTLKIQPAELGDSAVYLCASSSRGRRGNTIYFGEGSWLTVV.

The gene calls are TRBV10-3 and TRBJ2-5; 9 nucleotides match TRBD2. CDR1 ENHRY and CDR2 SYGVKD come from the germline V gene. V lost 8 bases and J lost 2; bases outside the gene matches: 6. The CDR3 loop spans 14 amino acids. The CDR3 loop is CAIGGAGGQETQYF. CDR3 nucleotides: TGTGCCATCGGGGGCGCGGGAGGGCAAGAGACCCAGTACTTC.

The genes are TRBV10-1 and TRBJ2-5; D gene ambiguous. Germline CDR1 is WNHNN and CDR2 is SYGVQD (reference sequence). CDR3 size: 13 residues. The V and J ends lost 2 bases and 3 bases respectively, with 7 bases between them. The CDR3 here is CASSEHGKETQYF. CDR3 DNA: TGCGCCAGCAGTGAGCACGGCAAAGAGACCCAGTACTTC.

The V and J genes are TRBV9 and TRBJ2-3, with TRBD2 matching over 11 bases. The CDR3 has 15 amino acids. The germline V gene encodes CDR1 SGDLS and CDR2 YYNGEE. V lost 3 bases to trimming and J lost 4 bases; unmatched junction nucleotides: 4. CDR3 coding DNA: TGTGCCAGCAGCGACCGACTAGCGGGGCCAGATACGCAGTATTTT. Its translation is CASSDRLAGPDTQYF.

The chain has TRBV6-1 and TRBJ2-7; maybe TRBD2 (5 bases). The CDR3 runs 13 residues. The V and J ends lost 5 bases and 3 bases respectively, with 11 bases between them. Germline V gives CDR1 MNHNS, CDR2 SASEGT. CDR3 loop: CASSSHRGYEQYF. The DNA for the CDR3 is TGTGCCAGCAGTAGCCACCGGGGCTACGAGCAGTACTTC.

The V call is TRBV7-2, the J call TRBJ2-7; D remains ambiguous. CDR1 and CDR2 (germline): SGHTA, FQGNSA. This CDR3 is built from 11 residues. V lost 7 bases to trimming and J lost 7 bases, with 11 bases between them. The CDR3 loop reads CASTIGLEQYF. The CDR3 nucleotides are TGTGCCAGCACCATTGGGCTAGAGCAGTACTTC.

The table lists this clone with a count of one. CDR3 protein: CASSLQQGQAYGYTF. For the CDR3, the DNA is TGCGCCAGCAGCTTGCAGCAGGGACAGGCCTATGGCTACACCTTC. The V and J genes are TRBV5-1 and TRBJ1-2; TRBD1 matches 8 bases. Germline trimming cut 1 base from V and 4 bases from J; bases unmatched to any gene: 6. Germline CDR1 reads SGHRS; CDR2 reads YFSETQ. The length of the CDR3 is 15 residues.

This clone was detected only once. The chain couples TRBV5-1 to TRBJ2-5; 8 bases are shared with TRBD2. The CDR3 sequence is 14 residues long. CDR1 and CDR2 (germline): SGHRS, YFSETQ. Trimming at V came to 3 bases and at J to 4 bases, leaving 5 bases not matched to a gene. The CDR3 sequence is CASSSSAGGETQYF. The CDR3 nucleotides read TGCGCCAGCAGCTCTAGCGCGGGGGGAGAGACCCAGTACTTC.

The chain recombines TRBV5-6 with TRBJ1-2; D possibly corresponds to TRBD1 (6 bases). This CDR3 region has 13 residues. Trimming took off 2 bases at V and 4 bases at J, with 9 bases between the two ends. CDR1 is SGHDT and CDR2 is YYEEEE in the germline V gene. CDR3 amino acids: CASSLRGSYGYTF. The CDR3 DNA is TGTGCCAGCAGCTTAAGGGGGAGCTATGGCTACACCTTC.

As concerns this clone: Other DNA sequences in the sample encode the same CDR3. In nucleotides, the CDR3 is TGTGCCAGCAGCGTTGGTCACTCTGGAAACACCATATATTTT. Translation: CASSVGHSGNTIYF. The chain is built from TRBV9 and TRBJ1-3; no reliable D call. The V end was cut by 2 bases, the J end by 0 bases, with 6 bases between. The CDR3 length is 14 residues. Germline CDR1 SGDLS, CDR2 YYNGEE.

The chain couples TRBV10-3 to TRBJ1-5; D may be TRBD1 (6 bases). The CDR3 length is 13 residues. Trimming shortened V by 4 bases and J by 7 bases, and 11 bases separated the two germline ends. Per the germline V gene, CDR1 is ENHRY and CDR2 is SYGVKD. CDR3 protein: CAISAGVDQPQHF. The CDR3, as DNA: TGTGCCATCAGTGCAGGGGTGGACCAGCCCCAGCATTTT.

V and J are TRBV11-2 and TRBJ2-4; TRBD1 aligns across 10 bases. Germline trimming cut 5 bases from V and 1 base from J; bases unmatched to any gene: 2. There are 15 residues in the CDR3. Germline loops: CDR1 SGHAT, CDR2 FQNNGV. CDR3 DNA sequence: TGTGCCAGCAGCATGGGACAGGGGGCCAAAAACATTCAGTACTTC. Protein: CASSMGQGAKNIQYF.

This chain links TRBV10-3 with TRBJ1-2; 8 bases agree with TRBD1. Germline V lookup: CDR1 ENHRY, CDR2 SYGVKD. After removal of 10 bases from V and 4 bases from J, the junction contained 20 bases not matched to a gene. CDR3 size: 17 residues. The CDR3 bases are TGTGCCACCCTAAACCCGGGACAGGCCCTCTTTGGCTATGGCTACACCTTC. It codes for CATLNPGQALFGYGYTF.

Notes on this clone: The CDR3 ends on some other residue instead of the conserved phenylalanine or tryptophan, so this is likely a read error. It is unclear where the CDR3 begins or ends on the DNA, so no DNA is shown, and the CDR3 is as TCRdb lists it. The chain links TRBV6-8 to TRBJ2-3; the table assigns TRBD2, which was not confirmed against the DNA. Per the germline V gene, CDR1 is MNHGY and CDR2 is SAAAGT. The CDR3 length is 17 residues, termini included. CDR3 amino acids: CASRPPPRQGTALAGNT.

The chain carries TRBV27 and TRBJ2-2, with 12 nucleotides matching TRBD2. The CDR3 extends over 16 amino acids. Unmatched junction bases numbered 4, after V lost 6 bases and J lost 2 bases. The germline V gene encodes CDR1 MNHEY and CDR2 SMNVEV (reference sequence). CDR3 protein: CASRWTSGINTGELFF. The CDR3 coding sequence is TGTGCCAGCAGATGGACTAGCGGGATTAACACCGGGGAGCTGTTTTTT.

The chain recombines TRBV11-2 with TRBJ1-2, with unresolved D. Germline V lookup: CDR1 SGHAT, CDR2 FQNNGV. Trimming cost V 4 bases and J 5 bases, with 11 bases left between them. The CDR3 has 13 residues. The CDR3 region is CASSSTVVYGYTF. The CDR3 coding sequence is TGTGCCAGCAGCTCGACCGTGGTATATGGCTACACCTTC.

CDR3 DNA sequence: TGTGCCAGCAGCTTAGGAGGCAGTACAGATACGCAGTATTTT. Its protein is CASSLGGSTDTQYF. The genes are TRBV11-2 and TRBJ2-3; D is unresolved. This CDR3 has 14 residues. In germline, CDR1 is SGHAT, CDR2 FQNNGV. Trimming took 1 base from V and 3 from J, leaving 8 bases between them.